This is a list of T cell receptor beta chains from one sample in a study of cytomegalovirus exposure and HLA in healthy donors. The repertoire was sequenced with immunoSEQ multiplex PCR; TCRdb's copy has only in-frame clones and lacks some. The sample yields about 120,000 clones, roughly 80% seen once. Sequencing input: PBMCs. The receptors originated from a man between 25 and 39 years old in good health and CMV-seronegative. CDR3s include the opening cysteine and the closing phenylalanine or tryptophan. The D gene is left open where the match is weak. The size of a clone is reported for some rows only, either as once, few or many, or as a class for expanded clones.

D gene,V gene,J gene,clone size,CDR3 DNA,CDR3 protein
TRBD1,TRBV28,TRBJ1-6,.,TGTGCCAGCAGCCCTTCTAGGACAGGGTTGATCCCCAATTCACCCCTCCACTTT,CASSPSRTGLIPNSPLHF
.,TRBV7-2,TRBJ1-4,.,TGTGCCAGCAGCTCTGGCAGCAGATTCGGGGAAAAACTGTTTTTT,CASSSGSRFGEKLFF
.,TRBV7-9,TRBJ1-6,once,TGTGCCAGCAGCTTACCGGGGAATAATTCACCCCTCCACTTT,CASSLPGNNSPLHF
.,TRBV13,TRBJ1-3,.,TGTGCCAGTCAGGGTTCCTCTGGAAACACCATATATTTT,CASQGSSGNTIYF
.,TRBV29-1,TRBJ2-1,.,TGCAGCGTTTGTCGAGAGGTGGTCGGGAGTGAGCAGTTCTTC,CSVCREVVGSEQFF
.,TRBV5-5,TRBJ1-1,.,TGTGCCAGCATCCAGGGGACCTTGAACACTGAAGCTTTCTTT,CASIQGTLNTEAFF
TRBD1,TRBV2,TRBJ2-7,.,TGTGCCAGCCTAGACAGGGTCGAGCAGTACTTC,CASLDRVEQYF
.,TRBV30,TRBJ1-3,.,TGTGCCTGGAGTCTCGCAGGGAATTCTGGAAACACCATATATTTT,CAWSLAGNSGNTIYF
.,TRBV2,TRBJ2-3,.,TGTGCCAGCAGTGAACCGGGACATACTTCCAGCACAGATACGCAGTATTTT,CASSEPGHTSSTDTQYF
.,TRBV28,TRBJ1-6,.,TGTGCCAGCAGCTTCAACAGGGTTAGTTCACCCCTCCACTTT,CASSFNRVSSPLHF
.,TRBV9,TRBJ2-5,.,TGTGCCAGCAGCGTCGGAGACAGCCTACTCAAAGAGACCCAGTACTTC,CASSVGDSLLKETQYF
TRBD1,TRBV6-4,TRBJ1-2,.,TGTGCCAGCCGGACAGGGGGCGGCTACACCTTC,CASRTGGGYTF
.,TRBV15,TRBJ2-3,.,TGTGCCACCAGCTTCCAGGGGCCGGAACATACGCAGTATTTT,CATSFQGPEHTQYF
.,TRBV19,TRBJ2-7,.,TGTGCCAGTAGGCCTGGACGGGGGATCTCCTACGAGCAGTACTTC,CASRPGRGISYEQYF
.,TRBV5-6,TRBJ2-7,.,TGTGCCAGCAGCTTGGGATCCCAGGGACATTACTACGAGCAGTACTTC,CASSLGSQGHYYEQYF
TRBD1,TRBV5-1,TRBJ2-2,.,TGCGCCAGCAGCACCTCGACAGGGGACACCGGGGAGCTGTTTTTT,CASSTSTGDTGELFF
.,TRBV6-5,TRBJ2-7,once,TGTGCCAGCAGTTACTCTGGCAGGGGAGTCGACTACGAGCAGTACTTC,CASSYSGRGVDYEQYF
.,TRBV2,TRBJ1-5,.,TGTGCCAGCAGTGAAATTGAGCGGCCCCAGCATTTT,CASSEIERPQHF
.,TRBV7-9,TRBJ2-7,.,TGTGCCAGCACGAGGGGCGGGGGCCCCCCGGGCGAGCAGTACTTC,CASTRGGGPPGEQYF
.,TRBV5-4,TRBJ2-3,few,TGTGCCAGCAGCTTGGGGACAGCCACAGATACGCAGTATTTT,CASSLGTATDTQYF
TRBD1,TRBV5-4,TRBJ2-7,.,TGTGCCAGCAGCGGAGGACAGGGGGCGGGATACGAGCAGTACTTC,CASSGGQGAGYEQYF
.,TRBV27,TRBJ1-6,.,TGTGCCAGCAGAAATCAGGAGGTGAATAATTCGCCCCTCCACTTT,CASRNQEVNNSPLHF
.,TRBV6-5,TRBJ1-6,.,TGTGCCAGCAGTTACGAGGGACACCATAATTCACCCCTCCACTTT,CASSYEGHHNSPLHF
.,TRBV27,TRBJ2-3,.,TGTGCCAGCAGTCCGACAGCCCAAGTGGATACGCAGTATTTT,CASSPTAQVDTQYF
TRBD1,TRBV19,TRBJ1-6,.,TGTGCCAGTAGTGTGGGACAGAGAGGTTCACCCCTCCACTTT,CASSVGQRGSPLHF
TRBD2,TRBV10-1,TRBJ2-5,.,TGCGCCAGCAGTGAGAGCGAGCGGGGCAAGACCCAGTACTTC,CASSESERGKTQYF
.,TRBV5-1,TRBJ2-7,.,TGCGCCAGCAGCCCCGGCTACGAGCAGTACTTC,CASSPGYEQYF
TRBD1,TRBV7-9,TRBJ2-1,.,TGTGCCAGCAGCGTGACAGGGGCGGCGTATGAGCAGTTCTTC,CASSVTGAAYEQFF
TRBD2,TRBV5-1,TRBJ2-5,.,TGCGCCAGCAGCTTAGGGACTAGCGGGGGTTTGGAGACCCAGTACTTC,CASSLGTSGGLETQYF